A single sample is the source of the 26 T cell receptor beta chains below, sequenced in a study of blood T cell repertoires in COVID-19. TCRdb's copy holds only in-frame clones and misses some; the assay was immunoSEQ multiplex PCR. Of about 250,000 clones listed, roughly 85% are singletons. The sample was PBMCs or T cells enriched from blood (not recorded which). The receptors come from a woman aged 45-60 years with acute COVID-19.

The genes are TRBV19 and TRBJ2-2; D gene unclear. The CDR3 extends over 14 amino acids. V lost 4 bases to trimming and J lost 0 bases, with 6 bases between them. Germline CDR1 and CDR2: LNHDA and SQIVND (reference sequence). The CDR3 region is CASSTDTNTGELFF. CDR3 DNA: TGTGCCAGTAGTACCGACACGAACACCGGGGAGCTGTTTTTT.

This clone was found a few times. CDR3 DNA: TGTGCCAGCAGTTTAGAGGGAGTATCCTACGAGCAGTACTTC. It translates to CASSLEGVSYEQYF. The chain is built from TRBV27 and TRBJ2-7, with D tentatively TRBD2 (5 bases). Germline V lookup: CDR1 MNHEY, CDR2 SMNVEV (reference sequence). Trimming took off 2 bases at V and 1 base at J, with 9 bases between the two ends. The length of the CDR3 is 14 residues.

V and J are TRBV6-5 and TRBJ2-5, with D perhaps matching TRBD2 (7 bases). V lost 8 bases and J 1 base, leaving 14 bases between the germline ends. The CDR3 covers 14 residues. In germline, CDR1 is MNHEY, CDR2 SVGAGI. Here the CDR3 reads CASRGRGTQETQYF. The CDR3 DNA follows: TGTGCCAGCCGGGGGCGGGGGACCCAAGAGACCCAGTACTTC.

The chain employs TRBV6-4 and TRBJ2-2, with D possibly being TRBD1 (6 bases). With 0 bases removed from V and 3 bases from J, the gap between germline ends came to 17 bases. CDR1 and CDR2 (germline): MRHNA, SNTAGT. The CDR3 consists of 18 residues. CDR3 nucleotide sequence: TGTGCCAGCAGTGACTCACTTGGCACAGGGTATCACACCGGGGAGCTGTTTTTT. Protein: CASSDSLGTGYHTGELFF.

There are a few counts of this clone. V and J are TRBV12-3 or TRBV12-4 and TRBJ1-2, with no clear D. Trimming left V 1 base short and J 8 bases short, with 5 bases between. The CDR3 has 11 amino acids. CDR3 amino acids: CASSLGGGYTF. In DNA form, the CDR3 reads TGTGCCAGCAGTTTAGGAGGGGGCTACACCTTC.

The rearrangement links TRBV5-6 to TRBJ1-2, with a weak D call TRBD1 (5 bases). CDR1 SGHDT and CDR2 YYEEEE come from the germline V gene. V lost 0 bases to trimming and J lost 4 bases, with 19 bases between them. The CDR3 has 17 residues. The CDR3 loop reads CASSLGQRIGPFYGYTF. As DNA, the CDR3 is TGTGCCAGCAGCTTGGGACAGAGGATCGGTCCTTTCTATGGCTACACCTTC.

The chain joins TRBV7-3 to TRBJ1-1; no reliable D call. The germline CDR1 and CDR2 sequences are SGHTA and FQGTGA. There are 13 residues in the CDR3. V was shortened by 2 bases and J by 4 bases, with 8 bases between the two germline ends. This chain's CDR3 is CASSLPGVTEAFF. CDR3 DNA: TGTGCCAGCAGCTTACCCGGGGTCACTGAAGCTTTCTTT.

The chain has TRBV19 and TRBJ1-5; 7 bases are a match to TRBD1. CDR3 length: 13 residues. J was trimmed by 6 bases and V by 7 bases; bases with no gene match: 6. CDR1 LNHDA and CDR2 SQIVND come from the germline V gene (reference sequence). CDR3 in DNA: TGTGCCAGTACCCTAGGGGGCTCTCAGCCCCAGCATTTT. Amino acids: CASTLGGSQPQHF.

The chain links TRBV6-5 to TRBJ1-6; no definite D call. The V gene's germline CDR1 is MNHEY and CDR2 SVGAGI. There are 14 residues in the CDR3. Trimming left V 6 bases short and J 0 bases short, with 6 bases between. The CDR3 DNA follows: TGTGCCAGCAGAACTAGCTCCTATAATTCACCCCTCCACTTT. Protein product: CASRTSSYNSPLHF.

CDR3 sequence (DNA): TGTGCCAGCAGCCAAGATTCACAGGTTCTTCAGCCCCAGCATTTT. Translating it yields CASSQDSQVLQPQHF. The chain combines TRBV3-1 (or the pseudogene TRBV3-2) with TRBJ1-5; weak D call: TRBD1 (5 bases). Trimming stripped 0 bases from V and 6 bases from J, with 12 bases between. CDR1 and CDR2 from the germline V gene are LGHDT and YNNKEL (reference sequence). CDR3 length: 15 residues.

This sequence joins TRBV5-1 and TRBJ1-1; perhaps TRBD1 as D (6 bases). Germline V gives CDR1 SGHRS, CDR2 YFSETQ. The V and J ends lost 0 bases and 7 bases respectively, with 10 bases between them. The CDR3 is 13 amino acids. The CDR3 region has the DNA TGCGCCAGCAGCTTGGAACCGACAGGTGAAGCTTTCTTT. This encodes CASSLEPTGEAFF.

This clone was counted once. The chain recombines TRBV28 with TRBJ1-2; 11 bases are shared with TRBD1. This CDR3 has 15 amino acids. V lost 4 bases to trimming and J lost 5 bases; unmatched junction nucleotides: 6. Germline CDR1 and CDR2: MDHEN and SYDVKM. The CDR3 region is CASSSSDRGRYGYTF. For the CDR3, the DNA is TGTGCCAGCAGTTCATCGGACAGGGGGCGATATGGCTACACCTTC.

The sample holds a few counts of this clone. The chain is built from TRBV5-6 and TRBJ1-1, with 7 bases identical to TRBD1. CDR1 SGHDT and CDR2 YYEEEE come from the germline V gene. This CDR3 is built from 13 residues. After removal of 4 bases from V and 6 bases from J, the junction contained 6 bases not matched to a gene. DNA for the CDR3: TGTGCCAGCAGCCCAGGGACAGACCCTGAAGCTTTCTTT. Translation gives CASSPGTDPEAFF.

CDR3 coding DNA: TGTGCCAGCAGCTTGGGGAGCTCCTACGAGCAGTACTTC. This sequence encodes CASSLGSSYEQYF. The chain links TRBV11-1 to TRBJ2-7, with D maybe TRBD2 (5 bases). V was cut by 3 bases and J by 0 bases, with 6 bases left in between. The CDR3 is made up of 13 amino acids. CDR1 and CDR2 (germline): SGHAT, FQDESV (reference sequence).

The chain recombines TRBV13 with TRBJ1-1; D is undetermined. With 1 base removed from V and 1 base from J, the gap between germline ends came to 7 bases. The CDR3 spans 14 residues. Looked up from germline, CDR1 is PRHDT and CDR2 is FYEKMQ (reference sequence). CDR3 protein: CASSLEQRNTEAFF. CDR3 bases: TGTGCCAGCAGCTTAGAACAGAGGAACACTGAAGCTTTCTTT.

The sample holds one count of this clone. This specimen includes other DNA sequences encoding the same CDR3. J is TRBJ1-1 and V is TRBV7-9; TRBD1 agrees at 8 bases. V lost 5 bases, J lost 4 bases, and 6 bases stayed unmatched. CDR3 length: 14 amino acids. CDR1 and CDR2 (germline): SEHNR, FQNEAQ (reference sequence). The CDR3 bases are TGTGCCAGCAGCCCCTCAGGGGGCGGCACTGAAGCTTTCTTT. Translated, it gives CASSPSGGGTEAFF. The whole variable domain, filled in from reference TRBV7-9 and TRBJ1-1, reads DTGVSQNPRHKITKRGQNVTFRCDPISEHNRLYWYRQTLGQGPEFLTYFQNEAQLEKSRLLSDRFSAERPKGSFSTLEIQRTEQGDSAMYLCASSPSGGGTEAFFGQGTRLTVV.

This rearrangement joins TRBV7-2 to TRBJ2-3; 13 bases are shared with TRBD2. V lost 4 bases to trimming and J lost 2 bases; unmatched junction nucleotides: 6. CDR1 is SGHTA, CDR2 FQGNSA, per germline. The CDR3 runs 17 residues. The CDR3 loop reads CASSSDGTSGVTDTQYF. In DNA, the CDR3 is TGTGCCAGCAGCTCCGACGGGACTAGCGGGGTCACAGATACGCAGTATTTT.

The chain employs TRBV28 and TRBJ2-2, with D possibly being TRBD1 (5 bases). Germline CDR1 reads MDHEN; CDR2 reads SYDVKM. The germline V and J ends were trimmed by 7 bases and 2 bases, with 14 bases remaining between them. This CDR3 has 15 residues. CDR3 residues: CASNQLRGNTGELFF. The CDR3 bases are TGTGCCAGCAACCAACTAAGGGGAAACACCGGGGAGCTGTTTTTT.

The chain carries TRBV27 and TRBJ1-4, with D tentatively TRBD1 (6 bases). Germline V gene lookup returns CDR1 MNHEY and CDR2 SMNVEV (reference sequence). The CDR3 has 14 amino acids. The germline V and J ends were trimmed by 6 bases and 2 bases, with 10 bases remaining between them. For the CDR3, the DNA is TGTGCCAGCAGATTAACAGGGACTAATGAAAAACTGTTTTTT. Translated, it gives CASRLTGTNEKLFF.

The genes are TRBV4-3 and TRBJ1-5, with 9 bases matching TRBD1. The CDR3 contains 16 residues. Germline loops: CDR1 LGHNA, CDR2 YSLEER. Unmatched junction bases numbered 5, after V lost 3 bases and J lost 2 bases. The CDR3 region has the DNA TGCGCCAGCAGCCAGGGGACAGGGAGTGGCAATCAGCCCCAGCATTTT. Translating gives CASSQGTGSGNQPQHF.

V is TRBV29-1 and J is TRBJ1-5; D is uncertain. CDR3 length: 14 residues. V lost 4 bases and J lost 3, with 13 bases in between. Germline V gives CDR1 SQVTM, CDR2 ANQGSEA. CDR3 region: CSVGPAGFNQPQHF. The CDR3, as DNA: TGCAGCGTTGGCCCCGCGGGGTTCAATCAGCCCCAGCATTTT.

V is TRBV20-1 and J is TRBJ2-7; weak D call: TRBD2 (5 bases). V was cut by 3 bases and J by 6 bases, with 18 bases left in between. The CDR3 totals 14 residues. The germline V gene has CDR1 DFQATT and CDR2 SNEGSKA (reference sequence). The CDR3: CSASWELDPLEQYF. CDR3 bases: TGCAGTGCTAGTTGGGAGCTAGATCCCCTCGAGCAGTACTTC.

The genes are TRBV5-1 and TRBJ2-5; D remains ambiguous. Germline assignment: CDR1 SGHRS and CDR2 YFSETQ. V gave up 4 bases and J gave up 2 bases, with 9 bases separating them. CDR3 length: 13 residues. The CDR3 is CASSPDWQETQYF. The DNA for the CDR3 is TGCGCCAGCAGCCCTGACTGGCAAGAGACCCAGTACTTC.

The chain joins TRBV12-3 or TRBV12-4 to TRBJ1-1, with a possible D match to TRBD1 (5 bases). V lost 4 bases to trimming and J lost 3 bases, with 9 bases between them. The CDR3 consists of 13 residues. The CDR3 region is CASSSGWYTEAFF. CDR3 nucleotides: TGTGCCAGCAGTTCAGGGTGGTACACTGAAGCTTTCTTT.

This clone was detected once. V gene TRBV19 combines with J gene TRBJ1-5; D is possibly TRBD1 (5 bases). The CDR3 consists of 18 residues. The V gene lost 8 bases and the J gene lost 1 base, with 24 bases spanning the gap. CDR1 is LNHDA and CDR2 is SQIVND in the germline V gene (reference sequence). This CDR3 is CASPSLTVGGRSNQPQHF. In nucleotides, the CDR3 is TGTGCCAGTCCTAGCCTTACAGTCGGGGGAAGGAGCAATCAGCCCCAGCATTTT.

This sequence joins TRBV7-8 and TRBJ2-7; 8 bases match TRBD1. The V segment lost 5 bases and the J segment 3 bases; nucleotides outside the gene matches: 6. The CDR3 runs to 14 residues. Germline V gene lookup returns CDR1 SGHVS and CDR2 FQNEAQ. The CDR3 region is CASSTGQGRYEQYF. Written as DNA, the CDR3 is TGTGCCAGCAGCACAGGACAGGGCCGCTACGAGCAGTACTTC. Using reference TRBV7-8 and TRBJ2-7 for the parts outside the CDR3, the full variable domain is GAGVSQSPRYKVAKRGQDVALRCDPISGHVSLFWYQQALGQGPEFLTYFQNEAQLDKSGLPSDRFFAERPEGSVSTLKIQRTQQEDSAVYLCASSTGQGRYEQYFGPGTRLTVT.